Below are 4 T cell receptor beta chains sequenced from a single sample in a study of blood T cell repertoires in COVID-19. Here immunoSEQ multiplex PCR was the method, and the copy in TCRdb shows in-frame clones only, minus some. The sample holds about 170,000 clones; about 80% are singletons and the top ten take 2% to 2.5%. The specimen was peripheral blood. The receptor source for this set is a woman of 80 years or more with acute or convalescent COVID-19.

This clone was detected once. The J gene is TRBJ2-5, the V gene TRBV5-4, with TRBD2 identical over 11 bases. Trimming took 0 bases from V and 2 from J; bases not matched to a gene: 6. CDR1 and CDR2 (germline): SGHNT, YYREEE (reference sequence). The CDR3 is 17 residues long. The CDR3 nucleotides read TGTGCCAGCAGCTTGGGGCTAGCGGGAGGCGAACAAGAGACCCAGTACTTC. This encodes CASSLGLAGGEQETQYF.

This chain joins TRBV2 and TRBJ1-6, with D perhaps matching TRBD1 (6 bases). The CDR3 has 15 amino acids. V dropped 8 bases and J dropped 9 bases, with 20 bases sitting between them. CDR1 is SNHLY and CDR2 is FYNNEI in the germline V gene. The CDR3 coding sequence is TGTGCCAGCGAGGTGGCAGGGGATGTTCGTTCACCCCTCCACTTT. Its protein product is CASEVAGDVRSPLHF.

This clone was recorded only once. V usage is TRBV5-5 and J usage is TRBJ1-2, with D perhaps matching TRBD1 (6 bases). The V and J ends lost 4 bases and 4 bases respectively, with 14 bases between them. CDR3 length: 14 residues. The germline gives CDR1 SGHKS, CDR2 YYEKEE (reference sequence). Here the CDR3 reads CASSRAPDSYGYTF. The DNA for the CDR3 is TGTGCCAGCAGCCGGGCCCCGGACAGCTATGGCTACACCTTC.

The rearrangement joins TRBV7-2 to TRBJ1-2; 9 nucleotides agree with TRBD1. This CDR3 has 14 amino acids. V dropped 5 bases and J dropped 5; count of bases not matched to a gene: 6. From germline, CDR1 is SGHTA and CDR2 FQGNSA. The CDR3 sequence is CASSLRTGEYGYTF. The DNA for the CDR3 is TGTGCCAGCAGCCTCCGGACAGGGGAGTATGGCTACACCTTC.